The entry below describes one T cell receptor beta chain. Its antigen is still unknown. Only CD45RO-negative cells positively selected for CCR7 counted as naive CD8 cells, so terminally differentiated effector memory CD45RA+ cells were excluded. The sample comes from a study of shared clonotypes between healthy human individuals. Study context: Each donor's CD8 memory used one plate, CD8 naive two, each CD4 subset three.

Notes on the study in general: Non-shared clonotypes displayed generation probabilities falling below those of clonotypes present in all four donors. Memory subsets had estimated richness that was generally smaller than that of naive subsets.

Running of the assay took place at deep level. Produced via immunoSEQ multiplex PCR; TCRdb's table is partial and in-frame only. The table includes about 680,000 clones, about 90% detected once. The germline gives CDR1 SGHRS, CDR2 YFSETQ. With V trimmed by 2 bases and J by 3 bases, 6 bases remained unmatched. This CDR3 contains 15 residues. This clonotype originated in a man younger than 45 in good health. The sample comprised naive CD8+ T cells sorted from blood. The chain couples TRBV5-1 to TRBJ1-2; 8 nucleotides match TRBD1. The CDR3 spells CASSFVGQGDYGYTF. CDR3 coding DNA: TGCGCCAGCAGCTTCGTAGGACAGGGTGACTATGGCTACACCTTC.